The T cell receptor (beta chain) under discussion was sequenced for a study of blood T cell repertoires in COVID-19. On the study more broadly: Sources were T cells, B-cell-depleted T cells, or PBMCs; the material itself was cDNA or gDNA.

V dropped 5 bases and J dropped 9 bases, with 14 bases sitting between them. The CDR3 extends over 13 amino acids. Germline V gene data show CDR1 as MNHEY and CDR2 as SVGEGT. Sequencing used immunoSEQ multiplex PCR; TCRdb keeps in-frame clones, though not all of them. The data show about 100,000 clones, 87% seen once. V is TRBV6-2 or TRBV6-3 and J is TRBJ2-1; TRBD2 is a possible D gene (6 bases). Sequencing input: peripheral blood. This clonotype was sampled from a man between 45 and 60 years old with acute or convalescent COVID-19. The chain's CDR3 is CASSATGEGEQFF. The DNA of the CDR3 is TGTGCCAGCAGTGCCACGGGAGAAGGTGAGCAGTTCTTC.